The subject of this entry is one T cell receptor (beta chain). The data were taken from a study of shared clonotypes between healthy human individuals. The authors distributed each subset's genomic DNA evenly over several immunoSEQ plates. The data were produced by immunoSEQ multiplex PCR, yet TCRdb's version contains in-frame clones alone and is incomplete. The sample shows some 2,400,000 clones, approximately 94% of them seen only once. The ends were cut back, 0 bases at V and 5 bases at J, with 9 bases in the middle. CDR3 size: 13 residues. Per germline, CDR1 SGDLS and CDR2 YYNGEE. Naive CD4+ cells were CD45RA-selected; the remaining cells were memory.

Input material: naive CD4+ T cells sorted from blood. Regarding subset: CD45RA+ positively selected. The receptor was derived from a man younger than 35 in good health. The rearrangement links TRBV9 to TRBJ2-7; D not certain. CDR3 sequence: CASSVAPVNEQYF. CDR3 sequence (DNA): TGTGCCAGCAGCGTAGCCCCCGTGAACGAGCAGTACTTC.